One and the same sample provided the 13 T cell receptor beta chains below, sequenced in a study of T cells expressing NK-cell markers. TCRdb re-analyzed the 5' RACE reads; it lists each CDR3 protein once, without DNA. The listing contains about 550,000 distinct CDR3 sequences. The material sequenced was blood T cells: a sorted CD56 or NKG2C T cell subset, CD4+ or CD8+ T cells, or bulk PBMC T cells (not recorded which). The origin of the receptors is a man younger than 35 in good health.

The chain is built from TRBV20-1 and TRBJ1-1. CDR1 is DFQATT, CDR2 SNEGSKA, per germline (reference sequence). This CDR3 is built from 14 residues. CDR3 residues: CSAKQGAMNTEAFF.

The chain employs TRBV13 and TRBJ1-1; checking the TCRdb D call of TRBD1 is not possible without DNA. In germline, CDR1 is PRHDT, CDR2 FYEKMQ (reference sequence). There are 11 residues in the CDR3. This CDR3 reads CASSTTTGAFF. The whole variable domain, remainder taken from reference TRBV13 and TRBJ1-1, is AAGVIQSPRHLIKEKRETATLKCYPIPRHDTVYWYQQGPGQDPQFLISFYEKMQSDKGSIPDRFSAQQFSDYHSELNMSSLELGDSALYFCASSTTTGAFFGQGTRLTVV.

The V call is TRBV15, the J call TRBJ2-3. The CDR3 is 16 residues long. CDR1 is LNHNV, CDR2 YYDKDF, per germline (reference sequence). The CDR3 sequence: CATSRGTSSSTDTQYF.

The chain has TRBV6-4 and TRBJ2-1. This CDR3 has 15 residues. Germline CDR1 reads MRHNA; CDR2 reads SNTAGT. This CDR3 is CASSEQQGPHNEQFF.

The rearrangement links TRBV7-9 to TRBJ1-5; TCRdb's D gene call, TRBD1, goes unchecked for lack of DNA. The CDR3 extends over 12 amino acids. Germline CDR1 is SEHNR and CDR2 is FQNEAQ (reference sequence). CDR3 sequence: CATRQGNQPQHF.

The V call is TRBV7-8, the J call TRBJ2-7; without DNA, the TCRdb call of TRBD2 cannot be checked. The CDR3 is 15 residues long. Germline V CDR1 and CDR2: SGHVS, FQNEAQ. The CDR3 sequence: CASSTLAGDTYEQYF.

The chain has TRBV5-8 and TRBJ2-5; the TRBD1 assignment by TCRdb is unverifiable without DNA. CDR1 and CDR2 from the germline V gene are SGHTS and YDEGEE. This CDR3 is built from 14 residues. CDR3: CASSLRGIGETQYF.

This chain connects TRBV2 to TRBJ1-2; TCRdb's assignment of TRBD1 cannot be checked, as there is no DNA. Germline CDR1 reads SNHLY; CDR2 reads FYNNEI. There are 13 residues in the CDR3. This CDR3 reads CASSIDRVYGYTF.

The chain couples TRBV10-2 to TRBJ2-1; the D call of TRBD2 rests on TCRdb alone, since no DNA is present to check it. The CDR3 has 15 amino acids. Looked up from germline, CDR1 is WSHSY and CDR2 is SAAADI. This chain's CDR3 is CASSVGRDLYNEQFF.

J is TRBJ1-5 and V is TRBV12-3 or TRBV12-4; TCRdb names TRBD1, which stays unverified in the absence of DNA. The CDR3 contains 16 residues. The CDR3 region is CASSLAQGAFNQPQHF.

V is TRBV12-3 or TRBV12-4 and J is TRBJ2-4; TCRdb lists TRBD1, though no DNA is available to test this call. The length of the CDR3 is 14 residues. The CDR3 here is CASTGRGSENIQYF.

V usage is TRBV28 and J usage is TRBJ2-7; the D call of TRBD1 rests on TCRdb alone, since no DNA is present to check it. The CDR3 has 17 residues. Germline assignment: CDR1 MDHEN and CDR2 SYDVKM. Here the CDR3 reads CASSLFLFPDSSYEQYF.

The chain is built from TRBV5-1 and TRBJ2-7; TCRdb reports TRBD1, a call that lacks DNA to check it against. CDR3 length: 14 amino acids. Germline values: CDR1 SGHRS, CDR2 YFSETQ. CDR3: CASKWGLGPYEQYF.